The 14 T cell receptor beta chains listed next were all sequenced from one sample in a study of T cells after yellow fever vaccination (dated by TCRdb to the late 2010s). The receptor library was made with 5' RACE. Sequencing instrument: Illumina HiSeq 2500. TCRdb reran the public reads through fastp at Q25 and MiXCR, keeping productive beta chains. Each record represents a unique CDR3 protein, reported with the most common genes and DNA among its rows. This sample holds some 550,000 distinct CDR3 sequences; 15% to 20% were observed only once. Jointly, the top ten make up around an eighth of the sample. Interpreted using the paper, the treatment or condition label stands for: live attenuated yellow fever vaccine strain. The material sequenced was PBMCs, taken 15 days after the yellow fever booster vaccination. These receptors originate from a man aged 25-45 years who received the YFV17D yellow fever vaccine.

The CDR3 nucleotides are TGCGCCAGCAGTTCGACAGGGGAAAGCTCCTACAATGAGCAGTTCTTC. It is translated as CASSSTGESSYNEQFF. The rearrangement links TRBV10-2 to TRBJ2-1; TRBD1 matches 8 bases. The ends lost 5 bases at V and 0 bases at J; junction bases unmatched: 6. The CDR3 length is 16 residues. Germline CDR1 WSHSY, CDR2 SAAADI.

The rearrangement links TRBV12-3 or TRBV12-4 to TRBJ2-1; 12 nucleotides agree with TRBD2. V shed 6 bases and J 7 bases; nucleotides not matched to a gene: 4. The CDR3 length is 14 residues. DNA of the CDR3: TGTGCCAGCAGGCGGACTAGCGGGGAGAATGAGCAGTTCTTC. It is translated as CASRRTSGENEQFF.

The V call is TRBV30, the J call TRBJ2-3, with D hard to call. V shed 0 bases and J shed 1 base, with 5 bases lying between them. This CDR3 spans 13 amino acids. Germline CDR1 and CDR2: GTSNPN and SVGIG (reference sequence). The CDR3 coding sequence is TGTGCCTGGAGTGTTAGTGGCACAGATACGCAGTATTTT. It is translated as CAWSVSGTDTQYF.

This clonotype was counted only a few times. This CDR3 is CSAGGRGGSFGEQFF. DNA for the CDR3: TGCAGTGCTGGGGGGAGGGGCGGGAGTTTTGGTGAGCAGTTCTTC. This chain connects TRBV20-1 to TRBJ2-1; 7 nucleotides agree with TRBD2. This CDR3 has 15 amino acids. The germline CDR1 and CDR2 sequences are DFQATT and SNEGSKA (reference sequence). Unmatched junction bases numbered 16, after V lost 5 bases and J lost 9 bases.

This clonotype showed up just a few times. The chain employs TRBV9 and TRBJ2-5; 12 nucleotides align to TRBD2. V lost 5 bases and J lost 4; bases outside the gene matches: 15. This CDR3 spans 18 amino acids. Germline-derived CDR1 and CDR2 are SGDLS and YYNGEE. CDR3 sequence reads: CASSSTLRTSGILETQYF. In nucleotides, the CDR3 is TGTGCCAGCAGTTCTACTCTCCGGACTAGCGGGATTTTAGAGACCCAGTACTTC.

This clonotype showed up many times. The rearrangement uses TRBV7-2 and TRBJ2-5; a weak D match, TRBD1 (6 bases). There are 13 residues in the CDR3. The germline V gene has CDR1 SGHTA and CDR2 FQGNSA. Trimming pared 8 bases from V and 1 base from J, leaving 11 bases between. CDR3 DNA: TGTGCCAGCCGCCAGGGGATCCAAGAGACCCAGTACTTC. Protein sequence: CASRQGIQETQYF.

The sample holds many counts of this clonotype. J is TRBJ2-1 and V is TRBV5-1; 7 bases agree with TRBD1. With V trimmed by 5 bases and J by 0 bases, 5 bases remained unmatched. Per the germline V gene, CDR1 is SGHRS and CDR2 is YFSETQ. The CDR3 has 15 residues. CDR3 sequence reads: CASRTAGGSYNEQFF. The CDR3 DNA follows: TGCGCCAGCAGGACAGCAGGGGGCTCCTACAATGAGCAGTTCTTC. Full variable domain (remainder filled in from reference TRBV5-1 and TRBJ2-1): KAGVTQTPRYLIKTRGQQVTLSCSPISGHRSVSWYQQTPGQGLQFLFEYFSETQRNKGNFPGRFSGRQFSNSRSEMNVSTLELGDSALYLCASRTAGGSYNEQFFGPGTRLTVL.

CDR3 nucleotide sequence: TGTGCCAGCAGCGATACTAGCGGACGCACAGATACGCAGTATTTT. Its protein product is CASSDTSGRTDTQYF. The chain recombines TRBV12-3 or TRBV12-4 with TRBJ2-3; 8 nucleotides match TRBD2. The CDR3 spans 15 residues. V gave up 6 bases and J gave up 1 base; unmatched junction bases: 6.

Here the CDR3 DNA reads TGTGCCAGCAAGGAGCTAGCGGGAGTAGGGGGGGAGCAGTACTTC. Translated: CASKELAGVGGEQYF. This rearrangement joins TRBV28 to TRBJ2-7, with TRBD2 matching over 10 bases. The CDR3 consists of 15 residues. The V gene's germline CDR1 is MDHEN and CDR2 SYDVKM. After removal of 7 bases from V and 7 bases from J, the junction contained 13 bases not matched to a gene. The full variable domain, rest sourced from reference TRBV28 and TRBJ2-7, is DVKVTQSSRYLVKRTGEKVFLECVQDMDHENMFWYRQDPGLGLRLIYFSYDVKMKEKGDIPEGYSVSREKKERFSLILESASTNQTSMYLCASKELAGVGGEQYFGPGTRLTVT.

V usage is TRBV6-5 and J usage is TRBJ1-1, with a tentative D call TRBD1 (5 bases). The CDR3 spans 15 residues. In germline, CDR1 is MNHEY, CDR2 SVGAGI. The V end lost 4 bases, the J end lost 5 bases, and 17 bases lay between the germline ends. CDR3 DNA sequence: TGTGCCAGCAGTTCTGCCTCGGGACGAGGGACTGAAGCTTTCTTT. Protein: CASSSASGRGTEAFF.

CDR3 sequence (DNA): TGCAGTGCAACCGACGCTTACGAGCAGTACTTC. As protein: CSATDAYEQYF. V usage is TRBV20-1 and J usage is TRBJ2-7; no clear D. This CDR3 contains 11 residues. V lost 6 bases to trimming and J lost 4 bases, with 10 bases between them. Per germline, CDR1 DFQATT and CDR2 SNEGSKA (reference sequence).

The chain couples TRBV20-1 to TRBJ2-1; the match to TRBD2 covers 13 bases. CDR1 and CDR2 from the germline V gene are DFQATT and SNEGSKA (reference sequence). The CDR3 spans 14 residues. Trimming took 7 bases from V and 8 from J; bases not matched to a gene: 8. DNA of the CDR3: TGCAGTGGGGACCGGACTAGCGGGAGTGATGAGCAGTTCTTC. It encodes CSGDRTSGSDEQFF.

This clonotype appeared a few times. The chain is built from TRBV20-1 and TRBJ1-4; D is perhaps TRBD1 (5 bases). Germline V gene sequence: CDR1 DFQATT, CDR2 SNEGSKA (reference sequence). With 6 bases removed from V and 8 bases from J, the gap between germline ends came to 16 bases. This CDR3 contains 13 residues. The DNA for the CDR3 is TGCAGTGCCGCTGGGGGACCAGGGGAAAAACTGTTTTTT. As protein: CSAAGGPGEKLFF.

The chain recombines TRBV5-1 with TRBJ2-2; either TRBD1 or TRBD2 may fit D (5 bases each). In germline, CDR1 is SGHRS, CDR2 YFSETQ. CDR3 size: 16 residues. With 2 bases removed from V and 4 bases from J, the gap between germline ends came to 15 bases. Here the CDR3 reads CASSLPGPMGTGELFF. DNA for the CDR3: TGCGCCAGCAGCTTACCGGGACCCATGGGCACCGGGGAGCTGTTTTTT.